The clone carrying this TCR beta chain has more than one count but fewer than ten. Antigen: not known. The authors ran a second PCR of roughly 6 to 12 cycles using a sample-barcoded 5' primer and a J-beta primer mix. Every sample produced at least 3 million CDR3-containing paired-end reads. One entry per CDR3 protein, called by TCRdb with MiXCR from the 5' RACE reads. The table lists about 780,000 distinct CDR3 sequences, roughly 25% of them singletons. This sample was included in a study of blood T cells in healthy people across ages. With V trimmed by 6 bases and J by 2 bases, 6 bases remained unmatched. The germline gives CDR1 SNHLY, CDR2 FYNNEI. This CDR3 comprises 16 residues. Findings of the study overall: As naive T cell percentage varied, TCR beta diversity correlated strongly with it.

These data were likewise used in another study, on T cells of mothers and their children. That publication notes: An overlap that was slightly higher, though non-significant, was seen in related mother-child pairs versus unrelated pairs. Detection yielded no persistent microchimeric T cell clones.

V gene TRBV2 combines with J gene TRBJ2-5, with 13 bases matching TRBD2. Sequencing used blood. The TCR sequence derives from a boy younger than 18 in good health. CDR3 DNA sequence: TGTGCCAGCAGAGCCGGGACTAGCGGGAAACAAGAGACCCAGTACTTC. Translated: CASRAGTSGKQETQYF.